This T cell receptor beta chain was recovered during a study of blood T cells in healthy people across ages. A J-beta primer mix and a sample-barcoded 5' primer were used in a second PCR of about 7 to 12 cycles. TCRdb used MiXCR to reprocess the 5' RACE reads, holding one entry per CDR3 protein. The top ten clones hold about an eighth of a sample with fewer than 950,000 distinct CDR3 sequences, 30% to 45% of them seen once. The germline V gene has CDR1 SGHTA and CDR2 FQGNSA. The CDR3 extends over 15 amino acids. V shed 3 bases, J shed 6 bases, and the junction held 7 bases outside the gene matches. The TCR originated in a man aged 18 to 29 in good health. The chain employs TRBV7-2 and TRBJ1-5, with 8 bases fitting TRBD1. Sequences were obtained from blood. CDR3 sequence (DNA): TGTGCCAGCAGCTTCCAGACAGGGGCAGGTCAGCCCCAGCATTTT. It is translated as CASSFQTGAGQPQHF.